A selection of T cell receptor beta chains follows, all from one sample in a study of T-cell memory formation after mild COVID-19. Each CDR3 protein gets one entry after TCRdb re-called the 5' RACE reads with MiXCR. Of fewer than 600,000 distinct CDR3 sequences listed, about 20% are singletons. The sequencing sample was made of PBMCs or a T cell subset sorted from them (not recorded which). These receptor sequences come from an adult woman who had mild COVID-19 (a few samples of this study predate the infection). Cell type and time point are not known. CDR3s include the opening cysteine and the closing phenylalanine or tryptophan. The D gene is left open where the match is weak. The size of a clone is reported for some rows only, either as once, few or many, or as a class for expanded clones.

v_gene	j_gene	d_gene	abundance	CDR3aa	CDR3nt
TRBV12-3/TRBV12-4	TRBJ1-2	NA	NA	CASSRQVGYTF	TGTGCCAGCAGTCGACAGGTTGGCTACACCTTC
TRBV3-1	TRBJ1-6	NA	NA	CASSQEWGWNSPLHF	TGTGCCAGCAGCCAAGAATGGGGATGGAATTCACCCCTCCACTTT
TRBV18	TRBJ1-1	NA	NA	CASCSGTTNTEAFF	TGTGCCAGCTGCTCCGGGACAACGAACACTGAAGCTTTCTTT
TRBV20-1	TRBJ1-2	TRBD1	few	CSAPGQGYYGYTF	TGCAGTGCTCCCGGACAGGGGTACTATGGCTACACCTTC
TRBV12-3/TRBV12-4	TRBJ1-3	TRBD1	NA	CASSRDWGQLSSGNTIYF	TGTGCCAGCAGCCGGGATTGGGGACAGTTGAGCTCTGGAAACACCATATATTTT
TRBV5-6	TRBJ2-7	NA	few	CASSSVRTENYEQYF	TGTGCCAGCAGCTCTGTAAGGACTGAAAACTACGAGCAGTACTTC
TRBV12-3/TRBV12-4	TRBJ2-1	TRBD2	few	CASSTRTSGSYEQFF	TGTGCCAGCAGTACCCGGACTAGCGGGAGCTATGAGCAGTTCTTC
TRBV5-4	TRBJ1-1	NA	many	CASSFRDTEAFF	TGTGCCAGCAGCTTTCGGGACACTGAAGCTTTCTTT
TRBV7-6	TRBJ2-1	NA	NA	CASSLAAYTYNEQFF	TGTGCCAGCAGCTTAGCTGCTTATACCTACAATGAGCAGTTCTTC
TRBV12-3/TRBV12-4	TRBJ2-1	TRBD2	few	CASMPTGTSANEQFF	TGTGCCAGCATGCCAACCGGGACTAGTGCCAATGAGCAGTTCTTC
TRBV29-1	TRBJ2-5	NA	few	CSVERAEETQYF	TGCAGCGTTGAAAGGGCTGAAGAGACCCAGTACTTC
TRBV7-3	TRBJ2-3	TRBD2	few	CASSFSGGAADTQYF	TGTGCCAGCAGCTTTAGCGGGGGGGCGGCAGATACGCAGTATTTT
TRBV5-4	TRBJ1-1	NA	many	CASSSFGTEAFF	TGTGCCAGCAGCTCTTTCGGCACTGAAGCTTTCTTT
TRBV7-2	TRBJ2-5	TRBD2	NA	CASSLRGNGLAGETQYF	TGTGCCAGCAGCTTAAGAGGGAACGGACTAGCGGGAGAGACCCAGTACTTC
TRBV6-5	TRBJ2-3	NA	few	CASSNSGTDTQYF	TGTGCCAGCAGTAACAGCGGGACAGATACGCAGTATTTT
TRBV4-3	TRBJ2-6	NA	few	CASSTQSGLGSGANVLTF	TGCGCCAGCAGCACCCAATCCGGGTTGGGCTCTGGGGCCAACGTCCTGACTTTC
TRBV5-1	TRBJ2-2	NA	few	CASSLTREEYHTGELFF	TGCGCCAGCAGCTTGACGAGGGAGGAGTATCACACCGGGGAGCTGTTTTTT
TRBV10-3	TRBJ2-3	TRBD2	NA	CAISGLAGKQVKPDTQYF	TGTGCCATCAGTGGTCTAGCGGGAAAGCAGGTTAAACCGGATACGCAGTATTTT
TRBV4-1	TRBJ2-3	NA	NA	CASSQDRDGSTDTQYF	TGCGCCAGCAGCCAAGACCGGGACGGTAGCACAGATACGCAGTATTTT
TRBV7-3	TRBJ2-4	TRBD2	few	CASSLTGTSGGLAKNIQYF	TGTGCCAGCAGCCTCACCGGGACTAGCGGGGGTTTAGCCAAAAACATTCAGTACTTC
TRBV15	TRBJ2-2	NA	few	CATSKDLNTGELFF	TGTGCCACCAGCAAGGATCTGAACACCGGGGAGCTGTTTTTT
TRBV15	TRBJ1-1	TRBD1	few	CATTPDRGLTEAFF	TGTGCCACCACACCGGACAGGGGACTCACTGAAGCTTTCTTT
TRBV29-1	TRBJ2-4	NA	few	CSVEVLKVAKNIQYF	TGCAGCGTTGAAGTCCTAAAAGTAGCCAAAAACATTCAGTACTTC
TRBV20-1	TRBJ2-5	NA	NA	CSASAGARETQYF	TGCAGTGCTTCAGCAGGGGCCCGAGAGACCCAGTACTTC
TRBV27	TRBJ2-1	TRBD1	few	CASSETGGASGEQFF	TGTGCCAGCAGTGAGACAGGGGGCGCGTCAGGGGAGCAGTTCTTC
TRBV7-9	TRBJ2-2	NA	NA	CAREFLNTGELFF	TGTGCCAGGGAGTTCCTGAACACCGGGGAGCTGTTTTTT
TRBV10-3	TRBJ2-5	TRBD1	few	CAISDPRDRGQETQYF	TGTGCCATCAGTGACCCCCGGGACAGGGGTCAAGAGACCCAGTACTTC
TRBV9	TRBJ2-3	NA	few	CASSDQSLGDTQYF	TGTGCCAGCAGCGATCAGTCACTAGGAGATACGCAGTATTTT
TRBV9	TRBJ2-1	NA	few	CASSVATIVAPDNEQFF	TGTGCCAGCAGCGTAGCTACGATCGTCGCACCCGACAATGAGCAGTTCTTC
TRBV5-1	TRBJ2-1	TRBD2	many	CASRSSGAYNEQFF	TGCGCCAGCAGGTCTAGCGGAGCCTACAATGAGCAGTTCTTC
TRBV6-5	TRBJ1-6	NA	NA	CASSYSSRPNSPLHF	TGTGCCAGCAGTTACTCGTCCAGACCTAATTCACCCCTCCACTTT
TRBV14	TRBJ2-5	NA	NA	CASSPGGRSQETQYF	TGTGCCAGCAGCCCCGGGGGCCGGTCCCAAGAGACCCAGTACTTC
TRBV7-2	TRBJ2-2	TRBD1	few	CASSSSGQLNTGELFF	TGTGCCAGCAGCTCGTCGGGACAGCTAAACACCGGGGAGCTGTTTTTT
TRBV11-2	TRBJ2-7	TRBD2	few	CASSLDYGLATYEQYF	TGTGCCAGCAGCTTAGATTACGGACTAGCGACCTACGAGCAGTACTTC
TRBV18	TRBJ2-1	TRBD2	few	CASSPLAGVSFF	TGTGCCAGCTCACCACTAGCGGGAGTCTCCTTCTTC
TRBV7-8	TRBJ2-5	TRBD1	NA	CASSFPLRGTVQETQYF	TGTGCCAGCAGCTTTCCACTTAGGGGGACAGTACAAGAGACCCAGTACTTC
TRBV20-1	TRBJ2-3	TRBD2	NA	CSASDQRGFTDTQYF	TGCAGTGCTAGTGACCAGCGGGGGTTCACAGATACGCAGTATTTT
TRBV5-4	TRBJ2-5	TRBD1	NA	CASSLGQGLGETQYF	TGTGCCAGCAGCTTAGGACAGGGTCTAGGAGAGACCCAGTACTTC
TRBV21-1	TRBJ2-5	NA	NA	CASSIVTRGCGETQYF	TGTGCCAGCAGCATAGTCACCAGGGGTTGTGGGGAGACCCAGTACTTC
TRBV7-3	TRBJ2-3	NA	NA	CASRSSGSDTQYF	TGTGCCAGCAGATCCAGCGGCTCAGATACGCAGTATTTT
TRBV6-2/TRBV6-3	TRBJ1-5	TRBD1	few	CASRNTWTGSSNQPQHF	TGTGCCAGCAGAAACACTTGGACAGGGAGTAGCAATCAGCCCCAGCATTTT
TRBV25-1	TRBJ2-7	NA	NA	CASSDFGRYEQYF	TGTGCCAGCAGTGACTTCGGACGATACGAGCAGTACTTC
TRBV5-1	TRBJ2-4	TRBD1	few	CASSPTSGTGSNIQYF	TGCGCCAGCAGTCCCACCTCCGGGACAGGGAGTAACATTCAGTACTTC
TRBV7-2	TRBJ1-1	NA	NA	CASSRTVTEAFF	TGTGCCAGCAGTCGTACGGTGACTGAAGCTTTCTTT
TRBV10-3	TRBJ1-1	NA	few	CAISAQGNTEAFF	TGTGCCATCAGTGCCCAAGGGAACACTGAAGCTTTCTTT
TRBV20-1	TRBJ2-1	NA	NA	CSAIRGGPDNEQFF	TGCAGTGCTATCAGGGGGGGGCCCGACAATGAGCAGTTCTTC
TRBV5-1	TRBJ2-7	TRBD2	NA	CASSPSSGLDKQYF	TGCGCCAGCAGCCCATCTAGCGGCCTGGACAAGCAGTACTTC
TRBV7-9	TRBJ2-7	NA	NA	CASSPRDKSSYEQYF	TGTGCCAGCAGCCCTCGGGACAAGAGTTCCTACGAGCAGTACTTC
TRBV9	TRBJ2-4	TRBD2	NA	CASSPSGVNIQYF	TGTGCCAGCAGCCCGAGCGGGGTGAACATTCAGTACTTC
TRBV7-2	TRBJ2-7	NA	few	CASSLESLGSHEQYF	TGTGCCAGCAGCTTAGAGTCTTTGGGGTCCCACGAGCAGTACTTC
TRBV19	TRBJ2-7	NA	NA	CASSTSTGSFYEQYF	TGTGCCAGTAGTACATCGACCGGGTCCTTCTACGAGCAGTACTTC
TRBV12-3/TRBV12-4	TRBJ2-1	TRBD2	NA	CASSTLSGGEQFF	TGTGCCAGCAGTACTCTTAGCGGGGGGGAGCAGTTCTTC
TRBV12-3/TRBV12-4	TRBJ2-7	TRBD2	NA	CASSSGTTWYEQYF	TGTGCCAGCAGTTCCGGGACTACATGGTACGAGCAGTACTTC
TRBV20-1	TRBJ2-7	TRBD2	NA	CSALRGATYEQYF	TGCAGTGCTTTGCGGGGGGCCACCTACGAGCAGTACTTC
TRBV5-4	TRBJ2-1	NA	many	CASSLASGEFYNEQFF	TGTGCCAGCAGCTTGGCGTCGGGGGAGTTCTACAATGAGCAGTTCTTC
TRBV7-2	TRBJ1-2	NA	many	CASSANYGYTF	TGTGCCAGCAGCGCCAACTATGGCTACACCTTC
TRBV7-3	TRBJ1-6	TRBD1	few	CASSPGQPDSPLHF	TGTGCCAGCAGCCCGGGACAGCCGGATTCACCCCTCCACTTT